This T cell receptor beta chain was identified during a study of OX40 agonist ivuxolimab in advanced cancers. Autoimmune disease history or systemic immunosuppression excluded patients. Generated by immunoSEQ multiplex PCR, the TCRdb table keeps only in-frame clones and is missing some. The sample holds 40,000 to 60,000 clones, 92% seen once. Overall study results and limits: At doses 0.1 to 3.0 mg/kg, CD4+ and CD8+ clones expanded. CD4+ T cells averaged fewer expanded clones than CD8+ T cells.

A remark on this clone: Its antigen remains unidentified.

The CDR3 totals 12 residues. Looked up from germline, CDR1 is PRHDT and CDR2 is FYEKMQ (reference sequence). Trimming cost V 7 bases and J 6 bases, with 12 bases left between them. This rearrangement joins TRBV13 to TRBJ1-1; maybe TRBD1 (5 bases). This receptor was obtained from an adult with an advanced solid tumor such as melanoma, head and neck, liver or kidney cancer. Sequences were derived from CD4+ or CD8+ T cells sorted from blood, sampled in a trial of the OX40 agonist ivuxolimab. CDR3 DNA: TGTGCCAGCAAGGCAGGGTCCGCTGAAGCTTTCTTT. This encodes CASKAGSAEAFF.